This T cell receptor (beta chain) was profiled in a study of T cells in Graves' hyperthyroidism and ophthalmopathy. As for the study in general: Blood from the periphery was taken at initial diagnosis, before any treatment. Study-wide findings and caveats: A model built on 13 V-J features separated ophthalmopathy from stable hyperthyroidism.

Clinical symptoms, serum thyroxine and TRAb, thyroid ultrasound and orbital computed tomography together formed the diagnostic basis. Regions amplified from RNA transcripts were the TCR beta CDR3 regions. First-round RT-PCR targeting the TCR CDR3 was performed with the HTBI primer set. TCRdb reprocessed the multiplex PCR reads via MiXCR and lists one record per CDR3 protein. The sample has approximately 600,000 distinct CDR3 sequences; roughly 15% are singletons. This clonotype was picked up a small number of times. What it recognizes is unknown. Trimming at V came to 2 bases and at J to 1 base, leaving 3 bases not matched to a gene. The germline V gene has CDR1 MNHEY and CDR2 SVGEGT. This CDR3 has 16 residues.

This sequence joins TRBV6-2 or TRBV6-3 and TRBJ2-4; the match to TRBD1 covers 9 bases. Sequencing used blood. The clonotype originates from a middle-aged woman with Graves' ophthalmopathy. The CDR3 region is CASSYGTGRAKNIQYF. As DNA, the CDR3 is TGTGCCAGCAGTTACGGGACAGGGAGGGCCAAAAACATTCAGTACTTC.